The present T cell receptor beta chain was sequenced within a study of blood T cell repertoires in COVID-19. Study in general: PBMCs, B-cell-depleted T cells, or T cells were the source of the cDNA or gDNA that made up the material.

Authors' processing steps: Scientists estimated how many nucleated cells there were by amplifying reference gene primers. The table came from immunoSEQ multiplex PCR; TCRdb's copy has only in-frame clones and leaves some out. From that table come the V and J calls and clone size; the DNA was used to work out D and trimming. This sample has some 280,000 clones; 89% occur once, and the top ten carry around 12%. This sequence was found in a woman aged 55-70 years with acute or convalescent COVID-19. The sequencing sample was made of peripheral blood.

In DNA form, the CDR3 reads TGTGCCAGCAGTGAGGAGGTAAACTATGGCTACACCTTC. As protein: CASSEEVNYGYTF. The chain joins TRBV2 to TRBJ1-2; no definite D call. Trimming pared 3 bases from V and 2 bases from J, leaving 7 bases between. Looked up from germline, CDR1 is SNHLY and CDR2 is FYNNEI. The CDR3 has 13 residues.